The 17 T cell receptor beta chains reported below all come from one sample, sequenced in a study of blood T cell repertoires in COVID-19. The assay was immunoSEQ multiplex PCR, and TCRdb's table has in-frame clones only and misses some. Among under 400,000 clones listed, about 87% were seen once. The specimen was peripheral blood. These receptors all come from a woman in her 30s with COVID-19, enrolled during active disease.

The CDR3 sequence is CASSRDRATYEQYF. CDR3 nucleotides: TGTGCCAGCAGCAGGGACAGAGCAACCTACGAGCAGTACTTC. The chain combines TRBV7-2 with TRBJ2-7, with 7 nucleotides matching TRBD1. Germline CDR1 is SGHTA and CDR2 is FQGNSA. The CDR3 is made up of 14 amino acids. Losses at the gene ends were 5 bases for V and 2 bases for J; bases not matched to a gene: 6. Full variable domain (rest looked up from reference TRBV7-2 and TRBJ2-7): GAGVSQSPSNKVTEKGKDVELRCDPISGHTALYWYRQSLGQGLEFLIYFQGNSAPDKSGLPSDRFSAERTGGSVSTLTIQRTQQEDSAVYLCASSRDRATYEQYFGPGTRLTVT.

This chain joins TRBV5-1 and TRBJ2-3, with D possibly TRBD2 on 6 matching bases. The CDR3 is made up of 17 amino acids. CDR1 is SGHRS, CDR2 YFSETQ, per germline. With 0 bases removed from V and 2 bases from J, the gap between germline ends came to 16 bases. Here the CDR3 reads CASSLVGGGVVTDTQYF. The CDR3 DNA reads as TGCGCCAGCAGCTTGGTTGGCGGCGGGGTCGTCACAGATACGCAGTATTTT.

The genes are TRBV4-2 and TRBJ2-4, with TRBD1 as a possible D gene (5 bases). CDR1 and CDR2 (germline): LGHNA, YNFKEQ. The CDR3 has 15 residues. V lost 6 bases and J lost 2, with 14 bases in between. The CDR3, as DNA: TGTGCCAGCAGTATTGACCCAGGGACCAAAAACATTCAGTACTTC. Encoded protein: CASSIDPGTKNIQYF.

The CDR3 loop reads CASRPTGGDGYTF. As DNA, the CDR3 is TGTGCCAGCAGACCAACAGGGGGCGATGGCTACACCTTC. The chain recombines TRBV28 with TRBJ1-2; TRBD1 matches at 9 bases. V shed 6 bases, J shed 6 bases, and the junction held 5 bases outside the gene matches. The CDR3 is made up of 13 amino acids. Germline V CDR1 and CDR2: MDHEN, SYDVKM.

The gene calls are TRBV5-6 and TRBJ2-7; 7 bases fit TRBD2. CDR1 and CDR2 from the germline V gene are SGHDT and YYEEEE. The CDR3 loop spans 14 amino acids. J lost 5 bases, V lost 4 bases, and 9 bases had no gene match. The chain's CDR3 is CASSRRAGVDEQYV. The CDR3 DNA reads as TGTGCCAGCAGCCGCAGGGCGGGGGTGGACGAGCAGTACGTC.

The chain recombines TRBV7-6 with TRBJ2-7; a possible D gene is TRBD2 (6 bases). The CDR3 length is 14 residues. Germline CDR1 SGHVS, CDR2 FNYEAQ. Trimming cost V 5 bases and J 2 bases, with 13 bases left between them. Here the CDR3 reads CASSPAGQTYEQYF. The CDR3 bases are TGTGCCAGCAGCCCGGCGGGGCAGACCTACGAGCAGTACTTC.

V and J are TRBV16 and TRBJ1-1; the D is unclear. Trimming shortened V by 4 bases and J by 1 base, and 4 bases separated the two germline ends. Germline V gene data show CDR1 as KGHSY and CDR2 as FQNENV. The CDR3 is 12 residues long. In DNA, the CDR3 is TGTGCCAGCAGCCTGCGGAACACTGAAGCTTTCTTT. As protein: CASSLRNTEAFF. Together with reference TRBV16 and TRBJ1-1, the CDR3 gives the full variable domain: GEEVAQTPKHLVRGEGQKAKLYCAPIKGHSYVFWYQQVLKNEFKFLISFQNENVFDETGMPKERFSAKCLPNSPCSLEIQATKLEDSAVYFCASSLRNTEAFFGQGTRLTVV.

This chain uses TRBV7-2 with TRBJ1-6; D possibly corresponds to TRBD1 (5 bases). In germline, CDR1 is SGHTA, CDR2 FQGNSA. The CDR3 spans 17 residues. Between the trimmed V and J ends, which lost 6 bases and 8 bases, there was a span of 23 bases. This CDR3 reads CASRPASGVMGDSPLHF. As DNA, the CDR3 is TGTGCCAGCAGACCTGCGAGCGGGGTCATGGGGGATTCACCCCTCCACTTT.

The table lists this clone with a count of one. The chain has TRBV4-2 and TRBJ2-1; 12 bases align to TRBD2. After removal of 1 base from V and 7 bases from J, the junction contained 5 bases not matched to a gene. The germline CDR1 and CDR2 sequences are LGHNA and YNFKEQ. The CDR3 is 16 residues long. CDR3 sequence (DNA): TGTGCCAGCAGCCAAGGGCTAGCGGGGGGGCTTAATGAGCAGTTCTTC. Residues: CASSQGLAGGLNEQFF.

The V gene is TRBV30, the J gene TRBJ1-2, with D possibly being TRBD1 (5 bases). Trimming stripped 8 bases from V and 3 bases from J, with 13 bases between. This CDR3 region has 12 residues. CDR1 and CDR2 from the germline V gene are GTSNPN and SVGIG (reference sequence). The CDR3 loop is CARNRDYYGYTF. For the CDR3, the DNA is TGTGCCAGAAACCGGGACTACTATGGCTACACCTTC.

This chain links TRBV11-2 with TRBJ1-1; the D gene is possibly TRBD1 (6 bases). V lost 5 bases, J lost 3 bases, and 10 bases lay in between. The CDR3 spans 13 residues. Germline V gives CDR1 SGHAT, CDR2 FQNNGV. The CDR3, as DNA: TGTGCCAGCAGCCAAAACAGGGACACTGAAGCTTTCTTT. It is translated as CASSQNRDTEAFF.

The chain uses TRBV10-1 and TRBJ2-3, with 7 positions matching TRBD2. The V gene's germline CDR1 is WNHNN and CDR2 SYGVQD (reference sequence). CDR3 length equals 16 residues. V lost 0 bases and J lost 0; bases outside the gene matches: 3. The CDR3 nucleotides read TGCGCCAGCAGTGAGTCAAGCGGGGTTAGCACAGATACGCAGTATTTT. Translating it yields CASSESSGVSTDTQYF.

The J gene is TRBJ2-1, the V gene TRBV5-1; 8 bases fit TRBD1. This CDR3 region has 14 residues. In germline, CDR1 is SGHRS, CDR2 YFSETQ. V was pared by 0 bases and J by 9 bases, with 5 bases of the junction left unmatched. The CDR3 spells CASSLEPTGGEQFF. The DNA of the CDR3 is TGCGCCAGCAGCTTGGAACCCACAGGGGGTGAGCAGTTCTTC.

The chain uses TRBV4-2 and TRBJ2-1, with 14 bases that match TRBD2. The V and J ends lost 0 bases and 7 bases, in that order; junction bases with no gene match: 2. Germline V gene lookup returns CDR1 LGHNA and CDR2 YNFKEQ. The CDR3 covers 16 residues. This chain's CDR3 is CASSQETSGGANEQFF. The CDR3 DNA sequence: TGTGCCAGCAGCCAAGAGACTAGCGGGGGGGCAAATGAGCAGTTCTTC.

This clone appeared once. This chain connects TRBV12-3 or TRBV12-4 to TRBJ2-1; 7 nucleotides line up with TRBD1. With V trimmed by 6 bases and J by 10 bases, 6 bases remained unmatched. The CDR3 is 12 residues long. The CDR3 is CASSTTGDEQFF. The CDR3 coding sequence is TGTGCCAGCAGCACCACAGGGGACGAGCAGTTCTTC.

The chain combines TRBV5-1 with TRBJ2-1; D call uncertain. The germline V and J ends were trimmed by 1 base and 10 bases, with 18 bases remaining between them. The CDR3 sequence is 15 residues long. From germline, CDR1 is SGHRS and CDR2 YFSETQ. The CDR3 DNA is TGCGCCAGCAGCTTGATACCCTCCGGTAATTTGGAGCAGTTCTTC. Protein sequence: CASSLIPSGNLEQFF.

The chain combines TRBV2 with TRBJ1-2, with 9 bases lining up with TRBD1. There are 14 residues in the CDR3. CDR1 SNHLY and CDR2 FYNNEI come from the germline V gene. V lost 4 bases and J lost 7; bases outside the gene matches: 7. The CDR3 protein is CASSGGTGKTGYTF. In nucleotides, the CDR3 is TGTGCCAGCAGTGGTGGGACAGGGAAAACTGGCTACACCTTC.